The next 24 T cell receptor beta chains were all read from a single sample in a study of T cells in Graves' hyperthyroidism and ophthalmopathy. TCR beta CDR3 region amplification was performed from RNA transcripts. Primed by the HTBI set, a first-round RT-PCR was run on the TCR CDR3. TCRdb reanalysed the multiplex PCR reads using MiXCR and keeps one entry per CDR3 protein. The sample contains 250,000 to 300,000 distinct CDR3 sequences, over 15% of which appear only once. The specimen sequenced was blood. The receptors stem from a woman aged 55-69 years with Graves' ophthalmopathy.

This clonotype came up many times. Here the CDR3 reads CASSIRQGSWEKLFF. The CDR3 region has the DNA TGTGCCAGCAGTATACGACAAGGGTCGTGGGAAAAACTGTTTTTT. The V and J genes are TRBV12-3 or TRBV12-4 and TRBJ1-4; D remains unclear. Trimming took off 5 bases at V and 8 bases at J, with 18 bases between the two ends. This CDR3 comprises 15 residues.

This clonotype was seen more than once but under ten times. The CDR3 bases are TGTGCCAGCAGTCCCCCGGGACTAGCGGGAGATACGCAGTATTTT. It specifies CASSPPGLAGDTQYF. The chain combines TRBV25-1 with TRBJ2-3; 12 bases match TRBD2. The CDR3 sequence is 15 residues long. The germline gives CDR1 MGHDK, CDR2 SYGVNS. The J segment lost 5 bases and the V segment lost 5 bases, leaving 5 bases of the junction unmatched.

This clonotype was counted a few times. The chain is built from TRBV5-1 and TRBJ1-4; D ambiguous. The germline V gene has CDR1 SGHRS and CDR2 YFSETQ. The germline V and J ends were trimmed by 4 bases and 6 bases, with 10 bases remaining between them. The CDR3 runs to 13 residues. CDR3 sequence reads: CASSQTYDEKLFF. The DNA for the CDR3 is TGCGCCAGCAGCCAAACTTACGATGAAAAACTGTTTTTT.

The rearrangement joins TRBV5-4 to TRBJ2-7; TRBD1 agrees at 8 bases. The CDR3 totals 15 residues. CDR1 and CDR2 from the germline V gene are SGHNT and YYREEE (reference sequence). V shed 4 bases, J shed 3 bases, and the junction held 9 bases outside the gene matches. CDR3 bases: TGTGCCAGCAGCCCCCCACCGGGACAGGACTACGAGCAGTACTTC. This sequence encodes CASSPPPGQDYEQYF.

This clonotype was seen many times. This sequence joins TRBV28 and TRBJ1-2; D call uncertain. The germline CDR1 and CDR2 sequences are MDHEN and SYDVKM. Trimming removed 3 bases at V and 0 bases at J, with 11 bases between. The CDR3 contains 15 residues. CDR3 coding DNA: TGTGCCAGCAGTTTGACCCAGATTACTAACTATGGCTACACCTTC. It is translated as CASSLTQITNYGYTF.

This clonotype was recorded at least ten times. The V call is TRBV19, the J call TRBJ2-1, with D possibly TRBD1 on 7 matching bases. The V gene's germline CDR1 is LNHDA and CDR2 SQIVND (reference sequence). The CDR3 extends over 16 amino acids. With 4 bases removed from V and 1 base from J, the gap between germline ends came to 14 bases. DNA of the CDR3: TGTGCCAGTAGTACTTCAGGGGGGTTTTCCTACAATGAGCAGTTCTTC. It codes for CASSTSGGFSYNEQFF.

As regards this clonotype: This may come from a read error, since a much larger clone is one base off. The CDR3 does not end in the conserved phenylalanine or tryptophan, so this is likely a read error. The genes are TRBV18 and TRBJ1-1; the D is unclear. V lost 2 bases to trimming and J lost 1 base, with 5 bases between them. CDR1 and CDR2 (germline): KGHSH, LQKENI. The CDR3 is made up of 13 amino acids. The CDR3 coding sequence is TGTGCCAGCTCACCATCGACGAACACTGAAGCTTTCTCT. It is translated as CASSPSTNTEAFS.

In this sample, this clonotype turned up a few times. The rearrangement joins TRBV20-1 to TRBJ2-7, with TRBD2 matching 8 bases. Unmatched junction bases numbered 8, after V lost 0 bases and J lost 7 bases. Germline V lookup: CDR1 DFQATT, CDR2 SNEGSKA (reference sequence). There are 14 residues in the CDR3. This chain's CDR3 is CSARDKAGGGEQYF. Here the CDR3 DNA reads TGCAGTGCTAGAGATAAGGCGGGGGGCGGTGAGCAGTACTTC.

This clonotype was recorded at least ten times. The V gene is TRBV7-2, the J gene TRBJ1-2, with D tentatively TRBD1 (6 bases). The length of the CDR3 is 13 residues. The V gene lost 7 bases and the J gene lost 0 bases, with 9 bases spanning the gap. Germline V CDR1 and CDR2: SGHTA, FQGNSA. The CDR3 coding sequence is TGTGCCAGCAAACAGGGACCTAACTATGGCTACACCTTC. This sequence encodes CASKQGPNYGYTF.

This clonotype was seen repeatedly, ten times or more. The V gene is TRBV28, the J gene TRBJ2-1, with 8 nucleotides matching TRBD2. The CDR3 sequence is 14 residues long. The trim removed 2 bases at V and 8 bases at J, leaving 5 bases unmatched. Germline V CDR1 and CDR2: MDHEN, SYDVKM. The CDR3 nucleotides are TGTGCCAGCAGTTTAAGCGGGAGTCCCCATGAGCAGTTCTTC. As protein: CASSLSGSPHEQFF.

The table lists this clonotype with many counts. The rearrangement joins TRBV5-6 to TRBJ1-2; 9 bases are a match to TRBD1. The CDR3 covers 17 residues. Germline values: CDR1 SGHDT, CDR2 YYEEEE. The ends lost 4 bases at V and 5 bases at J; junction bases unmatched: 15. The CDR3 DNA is TGTGCCAGCAGCACAACCGGGACAGGGCCCAACCATTATGGCTACACCTTC. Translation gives CASSTTGTGPNHYGYTF.

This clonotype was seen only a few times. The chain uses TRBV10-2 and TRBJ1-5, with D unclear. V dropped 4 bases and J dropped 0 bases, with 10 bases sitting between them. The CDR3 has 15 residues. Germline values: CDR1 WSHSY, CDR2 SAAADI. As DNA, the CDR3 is TGCGCCAGCAGTGGGGTCGAATATAGCAATCAGCCCCAGCATTTT. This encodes CASSGVEYSNQPQHF.

This CDR3 reads CASSVAGRDTGELFF. DNA for the CDR3: TGTGCCAGCAGCGTAGCAGGACGGGACACCGGGGAGCTGTTTTTT. The chain has TRBV9 and TRBJ2-2; D gene ambiguous. The germline V gene has CDR1 SGDLS and CDR2 YYNGEE. Trimming removed 0 bases at V and 3 bases at J, with 9 bases between. CDR3 length: 15 residues.

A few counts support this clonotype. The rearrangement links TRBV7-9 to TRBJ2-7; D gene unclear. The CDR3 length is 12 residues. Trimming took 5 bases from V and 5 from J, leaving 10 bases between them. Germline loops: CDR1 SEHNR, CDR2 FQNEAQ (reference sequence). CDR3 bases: TGTGCCAGCAGCCAAGCCAGTAACGAGCAGTACTTC. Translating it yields CASSQASNEQYF. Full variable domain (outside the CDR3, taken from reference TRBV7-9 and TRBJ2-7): DTGVSQNPRHKITKRGQNVTFRCDPISEHNRLYWYRQTLGQGPEFLTYFQNEAQLEKSRLLSDRFSAERPKGSFSTLEIQRTEQGDSAMYLCASSQASNEQYFGPGTRLTVT.

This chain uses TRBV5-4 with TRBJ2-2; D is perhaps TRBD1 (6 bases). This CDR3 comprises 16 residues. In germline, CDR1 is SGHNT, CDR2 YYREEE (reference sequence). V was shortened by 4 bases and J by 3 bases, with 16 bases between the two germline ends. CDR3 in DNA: TGTGCCAGCAGCATACAGCAGGGGCGCGACACCGGGGAGCTGTTTTTT. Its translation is CASSIQQGRDTGELFF.

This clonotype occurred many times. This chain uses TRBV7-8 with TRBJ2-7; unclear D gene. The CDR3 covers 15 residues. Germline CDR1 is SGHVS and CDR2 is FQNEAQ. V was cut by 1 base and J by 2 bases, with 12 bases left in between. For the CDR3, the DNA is TGTGCCAGCAGCTTAGGACGCGAGTTCACCTACGAGCAGTACTTC. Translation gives CASSLGREFTYEQYF.

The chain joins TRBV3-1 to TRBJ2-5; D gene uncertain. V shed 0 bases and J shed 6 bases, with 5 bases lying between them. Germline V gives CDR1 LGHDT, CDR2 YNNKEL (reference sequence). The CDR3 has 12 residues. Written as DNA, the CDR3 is TGTGCCAGCAGCCAAGAAGGAAAGACCCAGTACTTC. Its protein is CASSQEGKTQYF.

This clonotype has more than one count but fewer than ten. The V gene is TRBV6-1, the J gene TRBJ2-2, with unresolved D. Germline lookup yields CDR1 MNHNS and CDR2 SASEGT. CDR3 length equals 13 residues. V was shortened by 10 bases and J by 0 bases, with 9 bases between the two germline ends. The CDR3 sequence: CAIQQPNTGELFF. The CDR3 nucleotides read TGTGCCATTCAACAGCCGAACACCGGGGAGCTGTTTTTT.

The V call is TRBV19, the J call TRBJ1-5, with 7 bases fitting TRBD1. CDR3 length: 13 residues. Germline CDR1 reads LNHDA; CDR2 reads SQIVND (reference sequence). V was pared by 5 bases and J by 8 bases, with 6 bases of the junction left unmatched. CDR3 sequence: CASSQRTGEPQHF. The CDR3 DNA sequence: TGTGCCAGTAGTCAACGAACAGGGGAGCCCCAGCATTTT.

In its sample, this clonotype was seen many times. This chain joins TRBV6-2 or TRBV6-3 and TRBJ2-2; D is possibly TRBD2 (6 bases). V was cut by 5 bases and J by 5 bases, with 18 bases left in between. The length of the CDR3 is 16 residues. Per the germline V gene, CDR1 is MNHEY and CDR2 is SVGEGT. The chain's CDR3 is CASSTRLVEVTGELFF. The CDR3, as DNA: TGTGCCAGCAGTACCCGACTAGTCGAGGTGACCGGGGAGCTGTTTTTT.

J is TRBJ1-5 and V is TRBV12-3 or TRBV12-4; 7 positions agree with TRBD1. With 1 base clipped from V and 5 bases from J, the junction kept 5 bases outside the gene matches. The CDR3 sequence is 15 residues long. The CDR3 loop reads CASSLDRGLDQPQHF. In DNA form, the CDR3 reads TGTGCCAGCAGTTTAGACAGGGGATTGGATCAGCCCCAGCATTTT.

The CDR3 nucleotides are TGTGCCAGCAGCCAAGATCCGGGGTTACACGGCTACACCTTC. Protein sequence: CASSQDPGLHGYTF. The V and J genes are TRBV3-1 and TRBJ1-2; D gene uncertain. The V gene's germline CDR1 is LGHDT and CDR2 YNNKEL (reference sequence). CDR3 length equals 14 residues. V lost 0 bases and J lost 8, with 13 bases in between.

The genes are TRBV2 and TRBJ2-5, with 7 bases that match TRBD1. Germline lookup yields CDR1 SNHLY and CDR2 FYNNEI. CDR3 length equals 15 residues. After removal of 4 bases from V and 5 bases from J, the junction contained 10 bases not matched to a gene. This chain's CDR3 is CASSVRTGPGETQYF. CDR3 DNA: TGTGCCAGCAGTGTTAGGACAGGTCCGGGGGAGACCCAGTACTTC.

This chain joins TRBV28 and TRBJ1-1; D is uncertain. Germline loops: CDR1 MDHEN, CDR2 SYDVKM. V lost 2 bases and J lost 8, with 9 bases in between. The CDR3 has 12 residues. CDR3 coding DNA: TGTGCCAGCAGTTTAGCGGCATCGGAAGCTTTCTTT. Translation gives CASSLAASEAFF.